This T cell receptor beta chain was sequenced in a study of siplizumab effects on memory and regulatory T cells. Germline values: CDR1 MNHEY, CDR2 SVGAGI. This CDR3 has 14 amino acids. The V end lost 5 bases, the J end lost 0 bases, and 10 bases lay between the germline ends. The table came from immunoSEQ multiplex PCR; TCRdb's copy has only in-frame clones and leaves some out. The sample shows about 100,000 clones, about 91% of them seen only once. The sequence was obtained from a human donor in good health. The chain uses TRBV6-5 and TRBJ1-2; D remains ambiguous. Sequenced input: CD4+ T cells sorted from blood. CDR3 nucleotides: TGTGCCAGCAGTCCCGACGGGGCTAACTATGGCTACACCTTC. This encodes CASSPDGANYGYTF.